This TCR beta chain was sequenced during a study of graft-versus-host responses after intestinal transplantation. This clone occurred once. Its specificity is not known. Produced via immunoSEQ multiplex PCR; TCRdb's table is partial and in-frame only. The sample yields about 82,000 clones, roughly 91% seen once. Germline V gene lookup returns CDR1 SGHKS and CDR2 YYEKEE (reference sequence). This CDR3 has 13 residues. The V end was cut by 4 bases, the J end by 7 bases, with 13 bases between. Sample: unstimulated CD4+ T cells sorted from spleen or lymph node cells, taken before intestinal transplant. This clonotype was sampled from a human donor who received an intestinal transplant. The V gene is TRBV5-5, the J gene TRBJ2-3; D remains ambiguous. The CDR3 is CASSVETDHTQYF. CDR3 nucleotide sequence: TGTGCCAGCAGCGTCGAGACTGATCATACGCAGTATTTT.